This is a list of T cell receptor beta chains from one sample in a study of metastatic and nonmetastatic thyroid tumors. TCRdb ran MiXCR on the PCR reads. The table shows roughly 59,000 clones, with 15% to 20% occurring only once. Sequenced input: blood. These receptors all come from a male donor with papillary thyroid cancer or a benign thyroid nodule (not recorded which). Some clones in this sample may be carry-over from other donors' samples. CDR3s include the opening cysteine and the closing phenylalanine or tryptophan. The order of the fields is V gene, J gene, D gene, clone size, CDR3 protein, CDR3 DNA. D genes are given only for firm matches. Clone size appears in some rows only: once, few, many, or a class for an expanded clone.

v_call: TRBV28; j_call: TRBJ1-5; d_call: NA; clone_size: many; cdr3_aa: CASSLSDSQPQHF; cdr3_nt: TGTGCCAGCAGTTTATCCGACAGTCAGCCCCAGCATTTT
v_call: TRBV5-1; j_call: TRBJ2-5; d_call: TRBD2; clone_size: NA; cdr3_aa: CASSPPVAGEETQYF; cdr3_nt: TGCGCCAGCAGCCCCCCAGTAGCGGGAGAAGAGACCCAGTACTTC
v_call: TRBV27; j_call: TRBJ1-1; d_call: TRBD1; clone_size: many; cdr3_aa: CASWGQGATEAFF; cdr3_nt: TGTGCCAGCTGGGGACAGGGCGCCACTGAAGCTTTCTTT
v_call: TRBV20-1; j_call: TRBJ2-1; d_call: NA; clone_size: once; cdr3_aa: CSARVLTYNEQFF; cdr3_nt: TGCAGTGCTAGAGTCCTGACCTACAATGAGCAGTTCTTC
v_call: TRBV6-1; j_call: TRBJ2-3; d_call: TRBD2; clone_size: many; cdr3_aa: CASRAAGGNTDTQYF; cdr3_nt: TGTGCCAGCAGGGCTGCCGGGGGGAACACAGATACGCAGTATTTT
v_call: TRBV24-1; j_call: TRBJ2-2; d_call: NA; clone_size: many; cdr3_aa: CATSGGSDTGELFF; cdr3_nt: TGTGCCACCAGTGGGGGGTCGGACACCGGGGAGCTGTTTTTT
v_call: TRBV6-1; j_call: TRBJ2-7; d_call: NA; clone_size: few; cdr3_aa: CASTLREAYEQYF; cdr3_nt: TGTGCCAGCACACTCAGGGAAGCCTACGAGCAGTACTTC
v_call: TRBV6-2/TRBV6-3; j_call: TRBJ2-5; d_call: NA; clone_size: few; cdr3_aa: CASSYGRSIRGETQYF; cdr3_nt: TGTGCCAGCAGTTACGGTAGGTCTATTCGTGGTGAGACCCAGTACTTC
v_call: TRBV14; j_call: TRBJ2-7; d_call: NA; clone_size: NA; cdr3_aa: CARSKDPGGDLLTESYEQYF; cdr3_nt: TGTGCCAGAAGCAAAGATCCCGGGGGTGACCTCTTGACAGAATCCTACGAGCAGTACTTC
v_call: TRBV12-3/TRBV12-4; j_call: TRBJ2-1; d_call: TRBD1; clone_size: few; cdr3_aa: CASSSKTGDNEQFF; cdr3_nt: TGTGCCAGCAGTTCGAAGACAGGGGACAATGAGCAGTTCTTC
v_call: TRBV2; j_call: TRBJ2-5; d_call: NA; clone_size: many; cdr3_aa: CASSETYRTGLQETQYF; cdr3_nt: TGTGCCAGCAGTGAAACCTACAGAACTGGCCTCCAAGAGACCCAGTACTTC
v_call: TRBV5-1; j_call: TRBJ2-5; d_call: TRBD1; clone_size: NA; cdr3_aa: CASSLDRTGWGETQYF; cdr3_nt: TGCGCCAGCAGCTTAGACAGGACAGGGTGGGGCGAGACCCAGTACTTC
v_call: TRBV14; j_call: TRBJ2-5; d_call: NA; clone_size: NA; cdr3_aa: CASSQGTSVRQETQYF; cdr3_nt: TGTGCCAGCAGCCAAGGTACCTCAGTTCGTCAAGAGACCCAGTACTTC
v_call: TRBV6-1; j_call: TRBJ2-2; d_call: NA; clone_size: many; cdr3_aa: CASSPLGATTGELFF; cdr3_nt: TGTGCCAGCAGTCCCCTGGGGGCAACCACCGGGGAGCTGTTTTTT
v_call: TRBV6-1; j_call: TRBJ2-1; d_call: TRBD2; clone_size: few; cdr3_aa: CASSPLEASGVREHFF; cdr3_nt: TGTGCCAGCAGTCCTCTTGAGGCTAGCGGAGTCCGGGAGCATTTCTTC
v_call: TRBV2; j_call: TRBJ1-1; d_call: NA; clone_size: many; cdr3_aa: CASSGDSLEAFF; cdr3_nt: TGTGCCAGCAGTGGAGACAGTCTCGAAGCTTTCTTT
v_call: TRBV28; j_call: TRBJ2-1; d_call: TRBD2; clone_size: few; cdr3_aa: CARRMGREEQFF; cdr3_nt: TGTGCTAGAAGAATGGGGAGGGAAGAGCAGTTCTTC
v_call: TRBV2; j_call: TRBJ1-6; d_call: TRBD1; clone_size: many; cdr3_aa: CASSEGQGFSPLHF; cdr3_nt: TGTGCCAGCAGTGAGGGACAGGGTTTTTCACCCCTCCACTTT
v_call: TRBV6-2/TRBV6-3; j_call: TRBJ1-2; d_call: TRBD1; clone_size: few; cdr3_aa: CASILVKADRRVNYCYTF; cdr3_nt: TGTGCCAGCATTCTAGTAAAGGCGGACAGGCGAGTTAACTATTGCTACACCTTC
v_call: TRBV12-3/TRBV12-4; j_call: TRBJ1-2; d_call: TRBD1; clone_size: many; cdr3_aa: CASSLALASDRGQYGYTF; cdr3_nt: TGTGCCAGCAGTTTAGCCCTCGCCTCGGACAGGGGGCAGTATGGCTACACCTTC
v_call: TRBV5-1; j_call: TRBJ1-4; d_call: TRBD1; clone_size: many; cdr3_aa: CASSLQAPGTEENEKLFF; cdr3_nt: TGCGCCAGCAGTTTGCAGGCCCCGGGGACAGAGGAAAATGAAAAACTGTTTTTT
v_call: TRBV20-1; j_call: TRBJ2-3; d_call: TRBD1; clone_size: NA; cdr3_aa: CSATRTGGVSDTQYF; cdr3_nt: TGCAGTGCTACCCGGACAGGGGGAGTATCAGATACGCAGTATTTT
v_call: TRBV5-8; j_call: TRBJ2-7; d_call: NA; clone_size: NA; cdr3_aa: CAKSKRGRGYEQYF; cdr3_nt: TGTGCCAAAAGCAAGAGGGGACGGGGCTACGAGCAGTACTTC
v_call: TRBV20-1; j_call: TRBJ2-5; d_call: TRBD1; clone_size: few; cdr3_aa: CSAKTGYQETQYF; cdr3_nt: TGCAGTGCTAAGACAGGGTACCAAGAGACCCAGTACTTC
v_call: TRBV3-1; j_call: TRBJ1-2; d_call: NA; clone_size: NA; cdr3_aa: CASSRGPLGINYGYTF; cdr3_nt: TGTGCCAGCAGCCGAGGGCCTTTGGGGATTAACTATGGCTACACCTTC
v_call: TRBV2; j_call: TRBJ1-2; d_call: NA; clone_size: many; cdr3_aa: CASILYMERINYGYTF; cdr3_nt: TGTGCCAGCATCTTGTATATGGAGCGAATTAACTATGGCTACACCTTC
v_call: TRBV7-8; j_call: TRBJ2-2; d_call: NA; clone_size: many; cdr3_aa: CASSEVGVLTGELFF; cdr3_nt: TGTGCCAGCAGCGAAGTAGGGGTTCTAACCGGGGAGCTGTTTTTT
v_call: TRBV18; j_call: TRBJ2-1; d_call: TRBD2; clone_size: many; cdr3_aa: CASSSSGRSANEQFF; cdr3_nt: TGTGCCAGCTCATCTAGCGGGAGATCGGCCAATGAGCAGTTCTTC
v_call: TRBV20-1; j_call: TRBJ2-7; d_call: NA; clone_size: NA; cdr3_aa: CSARYPWRVYEQYF; cdr3_nt: TGCAGTGCTAGATACCCCTGGAGGGTCTACGAGCAGTACTTC
v_call: TRBV6-2/TRBV6-3; j_call: TRBJ2-1; d_call: NA; clone_size: NA; cdr3_aa: CASRSPVQGRNEQFF; cdr3_nt: TGTGCCAGCAGGTCCCCGGTACAGGGACGTAATGAGCAGTTCTTC
v_call: TRBV4-3; j_call: TRBJ2-2; d_call: NA; clone_size: many; cdr3_aa: CASSQESRLDTGELFF; cdr3_nt: TGCGCCAGCAGCCAAGAAAGCAGACTGGACACCGGGGAGCTGTTTTTT
v_call: TRBV6-1; j_call: TRBJ2-2; d_call: TRBD2; clone_size: few; cdr3_aa: CASRSGKDTGELFF; cdr3_nt: TGTGCCAGCAGGAGCGGGAAGGACACAGGGGAGCTGTTTTTT
v_call: TRBV12-3/TRBV12-4; j_call: TRBJ1-2; d_call: TRBD1; clone_size: NA; cdr3_aa: CTSSLKMTGTEVYTF; cdr3_nt: TGTACCAGCAGTTTAAAAATGACAGGGACGGAGGTCTACACCTTC
v_call: TRBV19; j_call: TRBJ2-5; d_call: TRBD2; clone_size: many; cdr3_aa: CASSMVFAGGLKTQYF; cdr3_nt: TGTGCCAGTAGTATGGTTTTCGCGGGGGGGCTCAAGACCCAGTACTTC
v_call: TRBV18; j_call: TRBJ1-1; d_call: TRBD1; clone_size: many; cdr3_aa: CASSRDRDTEAFF; cdr3_nt: TGTGCCAGCTCACGGGACAGGGACACTGAAGCTTTCTTT
v_call: TRBV6-1; j_call: TRBJ2-7; d_call: NA; clone_size: few; cdr3_aa: CASIADVRFYEQYF; cdr3_nt: TGTGCCAGCATTGCGGACGTTAGGTTCTACGAGCAGTACTTC
v_call: TRBV6-1; j_call: TRBJ1-2; d_call: NA; clone_size: NA; cdr3_aa: CISRGLGENYGYTF; cdr3_nt: TGTATCAGCAGGGGATTAGGGGAGAACTATGGCTACACCTTC
v_call: TRBV5-6; j_call: TRBJ1-1; d_call: TRBD1; clone_size: many; cdr3_aa: CASSYGTGLNTEAFF; cdr3_nt: TGTGCCAGCAGCTACGGGACAGGGTTGAACACTGAAGCTTTCTTT
v_call: TRBV7-6; j_call: TRBJ2-7; d_call: NA; clone_size: NA; cdr3_aa: CASSLGERGANEQYF; cdr3_nt: TGTGCCAGCAGCTTAGGCGAGAGGGGGGCTAACGAGCAGTACTTC
v_call: TRBV28; j_call: TRBJ2-6; d_call: TRBD1; clone_size: few; cdr3_aa: CASSLDRDYSGANVLTF; cdr3_nt: TGTGCCAGCAGTTTAGACAGGGATTACTCTGGGGCCAACGTCCTGACTTTC
v_call: TRBV25-1; j_call: TRBJ2-5; d_call: TRBD1; clone_size: many; cdr3_aa: CASSARTGGETQYF; cdr3_nt: TGTGCCAGCAGTGCAAGGACAGGGGGCGAGACCCAGTACTTC
v_call: TRBV13; j_call: TRBJ2-3; d_call: TRBD2; clone_size: NA; cdr3_aa: CASSFTSGADTQYF; cdr3_nt: TGTGCCAGCAGCTTTACTAGCGGGGCAGATACGCAGTATTTT
v_call: TRBV5-1; j_call: TRBJ1-6; d_call: NA; clone_size: once; cdr3_aa: CASSLGESNSPLHF; cdr3_nt: TGCGCCAGCAGCTTAGGGGAATCGAATTCACCCCTCCACTTT
v_call: TRBV27; j_call: TRBJ2-2; d_call: NA; clone_size: NA; cdr3_aa: CAGSLRLDFTGELFF; cdr3_nt: TGTGCCGGCAGTTTACGGCTGGATTTCACCGGGGAGCTGTTTTTT
v_call: TRBV4-1; j_call: TRBJ1-5; d_call: NA; clone_size: many; cdr3_aa: CASSQSWTVGQPQHF; cdr3_nt: TGCGCCAGCAGCCAGAGTTGGACAGTTGGTCAGCCCCAGCATTTT
v_call: TRBV27; j_call: TRBJ2-2; d_call: NA; clone_size: few; cdr3_aa: CASSREGGTGELFF; cdr3_nt: TGTGCCAGCAGCCGCGAAGGGGGCACCGGGGAGCTGTTTTTT
v_call: TRBV12-3/TRBV12-4; j_call: TRBJ1-2; d_call: NA; clone_size: many; cdr3_aa: CASSLARTYYGYTF; cdr3_nt: TGTGCCAGCAGTTTAGCCCGGACATACTATGGCTACACCTTC
v_call: TRBV24-1; j_call: TRBJ2-1; d_call: NA; clone_size: many; cdr3_aa: CATSDTRRGADNEQFF; cdr3_nt: TGTGCCACCAGTGACACCCGCAGGGGCGCGGACAATGAGCAGTTCTTC